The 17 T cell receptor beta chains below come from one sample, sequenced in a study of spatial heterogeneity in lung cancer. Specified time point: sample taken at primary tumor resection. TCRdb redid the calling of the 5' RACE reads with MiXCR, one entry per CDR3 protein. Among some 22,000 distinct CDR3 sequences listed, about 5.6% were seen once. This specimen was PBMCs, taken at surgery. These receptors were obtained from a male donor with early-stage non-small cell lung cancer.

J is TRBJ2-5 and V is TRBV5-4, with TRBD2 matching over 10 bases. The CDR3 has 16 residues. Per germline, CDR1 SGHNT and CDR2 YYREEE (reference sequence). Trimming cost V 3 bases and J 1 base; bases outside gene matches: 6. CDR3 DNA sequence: TGTGCCAGCAGCTCCCCTAGCGGGGGTAGCCAAGAGACCCAGTACTTC. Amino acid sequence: CASSSPSGGSQETQYF.

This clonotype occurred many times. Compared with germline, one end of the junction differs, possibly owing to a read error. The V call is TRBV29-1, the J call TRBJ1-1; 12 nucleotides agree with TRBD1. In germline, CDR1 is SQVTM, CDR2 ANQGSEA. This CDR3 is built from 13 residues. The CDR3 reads CSVERGGTGGQSF. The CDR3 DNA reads TGCAGCGTTGAAAGGGGTGGGACAGGGGGCCAATCATTT.

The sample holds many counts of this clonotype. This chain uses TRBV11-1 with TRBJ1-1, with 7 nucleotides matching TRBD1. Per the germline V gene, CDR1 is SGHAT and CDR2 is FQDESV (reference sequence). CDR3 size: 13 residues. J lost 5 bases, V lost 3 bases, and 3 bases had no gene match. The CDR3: CASSLTGKTEAFF. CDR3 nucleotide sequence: TGTGCCAGCAGCTTGACAGGGAAAACTGAAGCTTTCTTT.

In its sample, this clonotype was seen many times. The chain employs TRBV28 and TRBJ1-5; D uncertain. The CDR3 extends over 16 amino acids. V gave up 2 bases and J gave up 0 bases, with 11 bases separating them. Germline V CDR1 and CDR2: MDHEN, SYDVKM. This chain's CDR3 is CASSLGRSYSNQPQHF. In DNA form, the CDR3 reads TGTGCCAGCAGTTTAGGCCGGAGCTATAGCAATCAGCCCCAGCATTTT.

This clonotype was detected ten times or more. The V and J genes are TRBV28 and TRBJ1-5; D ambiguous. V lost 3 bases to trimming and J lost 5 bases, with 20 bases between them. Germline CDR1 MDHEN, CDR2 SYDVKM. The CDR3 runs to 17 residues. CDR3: CASSFPRYRAGYQPQHF. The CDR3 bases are TGTGCCAGCAGTTTCCCGCGTTATCGGGCGGGGTATCAGCCCCAGCATTTT.

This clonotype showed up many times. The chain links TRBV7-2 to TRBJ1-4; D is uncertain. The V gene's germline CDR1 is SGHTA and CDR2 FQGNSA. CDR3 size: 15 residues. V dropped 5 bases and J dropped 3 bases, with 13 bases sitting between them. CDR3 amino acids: CASSAAHGANEKLFF. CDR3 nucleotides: TGTGCCAGCAGCGCTGCCCACGGAGCTAATGAAAAACTGTTTTTT. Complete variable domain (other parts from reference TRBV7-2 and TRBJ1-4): GAGVSQSPSNKVTEKGKDVELRCDPISGHTALYWYRQSLGQGLEFLIYFQGNSAPDKSGLPSDRFSAERTGGSVSTLTIQRTQQEDSAVYLCASSAAHGANEKLFFGSGTQLSVL.

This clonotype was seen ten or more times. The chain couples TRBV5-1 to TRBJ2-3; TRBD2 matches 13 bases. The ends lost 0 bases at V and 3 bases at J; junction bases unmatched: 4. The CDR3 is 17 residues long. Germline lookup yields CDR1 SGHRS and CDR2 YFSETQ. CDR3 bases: TGCGCCAGCAGCTTGGGACTAGCGGGAGGAAGGACAGATACGCAGTATTTT. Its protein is CASSLGLAGGRTDTQYF.

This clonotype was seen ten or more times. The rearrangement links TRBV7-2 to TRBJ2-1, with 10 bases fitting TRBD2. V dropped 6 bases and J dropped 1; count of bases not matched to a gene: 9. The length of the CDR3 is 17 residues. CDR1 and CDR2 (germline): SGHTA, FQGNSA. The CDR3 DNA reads TGTGCCAGCAGGCCCGGGACTAGCGCGTCATCCTACAATGAGCAGTTCTTC. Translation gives CASRPGTSASSYNEQFF.

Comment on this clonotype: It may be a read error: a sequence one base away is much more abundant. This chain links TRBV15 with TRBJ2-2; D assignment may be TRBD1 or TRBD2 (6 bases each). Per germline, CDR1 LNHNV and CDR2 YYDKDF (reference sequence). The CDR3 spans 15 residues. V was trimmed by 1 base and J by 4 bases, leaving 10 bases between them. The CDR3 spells CATSRGSGATGELFF. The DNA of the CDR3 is TGTGCCACCAGCAGAGGCTCGGGGGCCACCGGGGAGCTGTTTTTT.

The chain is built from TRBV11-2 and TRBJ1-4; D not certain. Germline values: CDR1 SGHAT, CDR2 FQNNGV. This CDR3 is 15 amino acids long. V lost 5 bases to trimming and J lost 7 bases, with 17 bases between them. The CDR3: CASSLRGGIGEKLFF. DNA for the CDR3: TGTGCCAGCAGCCTCCGAGGTGGGATAGGTGAAAAACTGTTTTTT.

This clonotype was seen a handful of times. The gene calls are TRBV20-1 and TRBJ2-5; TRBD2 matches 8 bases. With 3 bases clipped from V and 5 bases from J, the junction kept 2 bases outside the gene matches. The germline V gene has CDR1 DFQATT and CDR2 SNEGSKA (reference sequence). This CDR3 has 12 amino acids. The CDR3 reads CSARTSAETQYF. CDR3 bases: TGCAGTGCTAGGACTAGCGCTGAGACCCAGTACTTC.

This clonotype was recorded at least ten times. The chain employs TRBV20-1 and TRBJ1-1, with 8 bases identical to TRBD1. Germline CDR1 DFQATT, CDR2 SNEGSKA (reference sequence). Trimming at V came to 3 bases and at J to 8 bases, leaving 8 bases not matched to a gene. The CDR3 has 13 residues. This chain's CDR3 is CSASRGRGPEAFF. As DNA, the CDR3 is TGCAGTGCTAGCAGGGGGCGGGGTCCAGAAGCTTTCTTT.

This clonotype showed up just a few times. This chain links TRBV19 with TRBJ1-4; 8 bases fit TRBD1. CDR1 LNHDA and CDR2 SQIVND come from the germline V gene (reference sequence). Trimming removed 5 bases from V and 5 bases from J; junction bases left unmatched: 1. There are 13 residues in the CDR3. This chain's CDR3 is CASSRQGNEKLFF. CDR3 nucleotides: TGTGCCAGTAGTCGACAGGGGAATGAAAAACTGTTTTTT.

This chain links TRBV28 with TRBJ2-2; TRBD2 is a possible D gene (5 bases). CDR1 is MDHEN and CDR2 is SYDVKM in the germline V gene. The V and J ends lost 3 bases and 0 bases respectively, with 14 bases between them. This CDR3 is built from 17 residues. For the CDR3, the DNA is TGTGCCAGCAGTTTTCTCCCCTTACTAGCGAACACCGGGGAGCTGTTTTTT. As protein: CASSFLPLLANTGELFF.

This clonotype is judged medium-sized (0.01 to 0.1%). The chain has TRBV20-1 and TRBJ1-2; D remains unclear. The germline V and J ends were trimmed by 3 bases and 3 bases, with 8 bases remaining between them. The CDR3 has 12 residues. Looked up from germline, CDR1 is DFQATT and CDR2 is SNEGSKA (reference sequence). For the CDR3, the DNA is TGCAGTGCTAGTTCCGCAGACTATGGCTACACCTTC. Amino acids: CSASSADYGYTF.

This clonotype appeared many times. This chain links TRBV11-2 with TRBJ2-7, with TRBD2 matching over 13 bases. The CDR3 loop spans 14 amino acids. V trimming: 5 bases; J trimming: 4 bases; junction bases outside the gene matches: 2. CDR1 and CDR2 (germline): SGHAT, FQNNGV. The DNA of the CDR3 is TGTGCCAGCAGCCGACTAGCGGGAGGTTACGAGCAGTACTTC. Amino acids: CASSRLAGGYEQYF.

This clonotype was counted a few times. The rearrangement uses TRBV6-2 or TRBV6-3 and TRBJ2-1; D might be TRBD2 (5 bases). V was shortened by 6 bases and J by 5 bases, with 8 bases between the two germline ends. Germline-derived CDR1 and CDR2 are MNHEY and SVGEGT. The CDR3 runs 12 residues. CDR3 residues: CASSPRDNEQFF. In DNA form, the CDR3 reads TGTGCCAGCAGCCCGCGGGACAATGAGCAGTTCTTC.